This T cell receptor beta chain appears in the sequencing data of a study of cytomegalovirus exposure and HLA in healthy donors. Worth noting for this clone: Antigen: not known. Other DNA sequences in this sample translate to the same CDR3.

These donors were members of the roughly 110-subject validation cohort, a group separate from the roughly 670-subject first cohort. CDR1 is SEHNR and CDR2 is FQNEAQ in the germline V gene (reference sequence). The CDR3 extends over 14 amino acids. Trimming took 5 bases from V and 4 from J, leaving 15 bases between them. Repertoires were generated with immunoSEQ multiplex PCR, while TCRdb's copy carries only in-frame clones and drops some. The top ten hold approximately 3% of the sample, which has 260,000 or so clones, 80% to 95% seen once. Findings and caveats of the study: In vitro assays verified that three CMV-associated chains recognized CMV antigens specifically. Subsequent analysis found a tendency for first-cohort TCR clusters to co-occur within the 120 or so validation repertoires.

This clonotype was sampled from a woman in her 30s in good health and CMV-seronegative. The specimen was PBMCs. This chain links TRBV7-9 with TRBJ2-7; D tentatively fits TRBD1 or TRBD2 (5 bases each). CDR3 sequence: CASSPPGPSYEQYF. The CDR3 DNA sequence: TGTGCCAGCAGCCCGCCGGGACCATCTTACGAGCAGTACTTC.